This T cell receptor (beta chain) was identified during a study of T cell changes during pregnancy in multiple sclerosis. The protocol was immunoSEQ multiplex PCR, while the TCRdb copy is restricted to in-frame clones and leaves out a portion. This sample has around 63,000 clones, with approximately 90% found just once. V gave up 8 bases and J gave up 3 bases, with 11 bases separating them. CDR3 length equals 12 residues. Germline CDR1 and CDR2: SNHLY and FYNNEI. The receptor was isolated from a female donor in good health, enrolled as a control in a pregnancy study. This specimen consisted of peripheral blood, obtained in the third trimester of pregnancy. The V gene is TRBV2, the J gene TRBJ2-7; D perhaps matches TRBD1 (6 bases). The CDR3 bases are TGTGCCAGCGGTGGGACACTCTACGAGCAGTACTTC. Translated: CASGGTLYEQYF.